The rows below give T cell receptor beta chains drawn from one sample of a study of metastatic and nonmetastatic thyroid tumors. Using MiXCR, TCRdb re-called clones from the PCR reads. The table shows about 13,000 clones, with 24% occurring only once. The sample comprised blood. The source of these receptors is a male donor with papillary thyroid cancer or a benign thyroid nodule (not recorded which). Some clones in this sample may be carry-over from other donors' samples. Both conserved end residues are part of each CDR3. Each record gives: V gene, J gene, D gene, clone size, CDR3 DNA, CDR3 protein. A D gene is named only where the DNA matches it firmly. Some rows mark clone size as missing; the rest say once, few, many or name a class of expanded clone.

v_gene: TRBV15
j_gene: TRBJ1-2
d_gene: TRBD1
abundance: medium-sized
CDR3nt: TGTGCCACCAGCAGGGTTTCAGGGGGGTATGGCTACACCTTC
CDR3aa: CATSRVSGGYGYTF

v_gene: TRBV5-5
j_gene: TRBJ2-7
d_gene: TRBD1
abundance: .
CDR3nt: TGTGCCAGCAGTCCACAGGGGAAGGGAAGCGAGCAGTACTTC
CDR3aa: CASSPQGKGSEQYF

v_gene: TRBV28
j_gene: TRBJ2-1
d_gene: .
abundance: .
CDR3nt: TGTGCCAGCAGCTACACGAGCTCCTACAATGAGCAGTTCTTC
CDR3aa: CASSYTSSYNEQFF

v_gene: TRBV5-8
j_gene: TRBJ2-1
d_gene: TRBD1
abundance: many
CDR3nt: TGTGCCAGCAAAACGGGACAGGGGACCTACAATGAGCAGTTCTTC
CDR3aa: CASKTGQGTYNEQFF

v_gene: TRBV12-3/TRBV12-4
j_gene: TRBJ2-1
d_gene: TRBD2
abundance: .
CDR3nt: TGTGCCAGCACCGATAGCGGGAGGTCGAAAGGGGAGCAGTTCTTC
CDR3aa: CASTDSGRSKGEQFF

v_gene: TRBV11-2
j_gene: TRBJ2-5
d_gene: .
abundance: many
CDR3nt: TGTGCCAGCAGCTCAGGGTGGCAAGAGACCCAGTACTTC
CDR3aa: CASSSGWQETQYF

v_gene: TRBV28
j_gene: TRBJ2-5
d_gene: .
abundance: few
CDR3nt: TGTGCCAGACGATCGGACGGACAAGAGACCCAGTACTTC
CDR3aa: CARRSDGQETQYF

v_gene: TRBV6-4
j_gene: TRBJ1-1
d_gene: .
abundance: .
CDR3nt: TGTGCCAGCAGTGAGGGCCCGGACGGGGGAGAAGCTTTCTTT
CDR3aa: CASSEGPDGGEAFF

v_gene: TRBV6-1
j_gene: TRBJ1-4
d_gene: .
abundance: .
CDR3nt: TGTGCCAGCAGTGAATCAGGGAGTGAAAAACTGTTTTTT
CDR3aa: CASSESGSEKLFF

v_gene: TRBV3-1
j_gene: TRBJ2-5
d_gene: .
abundance: many
CDR3nt: TGTGCCAGCAGCCAATCCTCGGGTACAGTAAAAGAGACCCAGTACTTC
CDR3aa: CASSQSSGTVKETQYF

v_gene: TRBV4-1
j_gene: TRBJ1-3
d_gene: .
abundance: .
CDR3nt: TGCGCCAGCAGCCAAATCGGAGGGCTCTCTGGAAACACCATATATTTT
CDR3aa: CASSQIGGLSGNTIYF

v_gene: TRBV20-1
j_gene: TRBJ1-3
d_gene: .
abundance: few
CDR3nt: TGCAGTGCTCCCTCTGGAAACACCATATATTTT
CDR3aa: CSAPSGNTIYF

v_gene: TRBV7-2
j_gene: TRBJ2-7
d_gene: .
abundance: .
CDR3nt: TGTGCCAGCAGCTTAAATATCGGGGCAACCTACGAGCAGTACTTC
CDR3aa: CASSLNIGATYEQYF

v_gene: TRBV6-1
j_gene: TRBJ1-2
d_gene: .
abundance: .
CDR3nt: TGTGCCAGCAGTCCCTCTCACGTGATTAACTATGGCTACACCTTC
CDR3aa: CASSPSHVINYGYTF

v_gene: TRBV24-1
j_gene: TRBJ2-4
d_gene: TRBD1
abundance: many
CDR3nt: TGTGCCACCAGTGATGGACAGGGTGTAGACATTCAGTACTTC
CDR3aa: CATSDGQGVDIQYF

v_gene: TRBV12-3/TRBV12-4
j_gene: TRBJ1-4
d_gene: .
abundance: few
CDR3nt: TGTGCCAGCAGTTTCACGGGGGGTCGAGAAAAACTGTTTTTT
CDR3aa: CASSFTGGREKLFF

v_gene: TRBV15
j_gene: TRBJ2-1
d_gene: .
abundance: medium-sized
CDR3nt: TGTGCCACCAGCAGCCCAACAGGTAACAATGAGCAGTTCTTC
CDR3aa: CATSSPTGNNEQFF

v_gene: TRBV12-3/TRBV12-4
j_gene: TRBJ2-2
d_gene: TRBD2
abundance: few
CDR3nt: TGTGCCAGCAACCCCGGGGGGACTAGGAACACCGGGGAGCTGTTTTTT
CDR3aa: CASNPGGTRNTGELFF

v_gene: TRBV3-1
j_gene: TRBJ2-7
d_gene: .
abundance: .
CDR3nt: TGTGCCAGCAGTAGCGGCCATGCCTACGAGCAGTACTTC
CDR3aa: CASSSGHAYEQYF

v_gene: TRBV25-1
j_gene: TRBJ2-6
d_gene: .
abundance: .
CDR3nt: TGTGCCAGCAGTGATGGGGGCTCTGGGGCCAACGTCCTGACTTTC
CDR3aa: CASSDGGSGANVLTF

v_gene: TRBV5-1
j_gene: TRBJ2-1
d_gene: .
abundance: many
CDR3nt: TGCGCCAGCAGCTGGGGTCCCTACAATGAGCAGTTCTTC
CDR3aa: CASSWGPYNEQFF

v_gene: TRBV18
j_gene: TRBJ2-7
d_gene: .
abundance: .
CDR3nt: TGTGCCAGCCGGACTACAATCTACGAGCAGTACTTC
CDR3aa: CASRTTIYEQYF

v_gene: TRBV6-1
j_gene: TRBJ1-2
d_gene: .
abundance: .
CDR3nt: TGTGCCAGCAGTCCCCGAGGGTTCGGCTACACCTTC
CDR3aa: CASSPRGFGYTF

v_gene: TRBV12-3/TRBV12-4
j_gene: TRBJ2-7
d_gene: .
abundance: .
CDR3nt: TGTGCCAGCAGTTTAGCGGGAGCGGGCTACGAGCAGTACTTC
CDR3aa: CASSLAGAGYEQYF

v_gene: TRBV6-2/TRBV6-3
j_gene: TRBJ2-3
d_gene: TRBD2
abundance: few
CDR3nt: TGTGCCAGCAGCTTAGCGGGAGACGGGGCAGATACGCAGTATTTT
CDR3aa: CASSLAGDGADTQYF

v_gene: TRBV4-1
j_gene: TRBJ1-1
d_gene: TRBD1
abundance: many
CDR3nt: TGCGCCAGCAGCCAGACAGGGGGACCTGAAGCTTTCTTT
CDR3aa: CASSQTGGPEAFF

v_gene: TRBV11-3
j_gene: TRBJ2-2
d_gene: .
abundance: medium-sized
CDR3nt: TGTGCCAGCAGCTTTGGCCTAACTACCGGGGAGCTGTTTTTT
CDR3aa: CASSFGLTTGELFF

v_gene: TRBV5-4
j_gene: TRBJ1-1
d_gene: .
abundance: many
CDR3nt: TGTGCCAGCAGCCCGGCTTGGGACACTGAAGCTTTCTTT
CDR3aa: CASSPAWDTEAFF

v_gene: TRBV11-3
j_gene: TRBJ2-5
d_gene: .
abundance: many
CDR3nt: TGTGCCAGCAACAAAGGGGCGGACGAGACCCAGTACTTC
CDR3aa: CASNKGADETQYF

v_gene: TRBV7-9
j_gene: TRBJ2-2
d_gene: .
abundance: few
CDR3nt: TGTGCCAGCAGCTTAGTGGCAGGGGATGCCGGGGAGCTGTTTTTT
CDR3aa: CASSLVAGDAGELFF

v_gene: TRBV19
j_gene: TRBJ2-3
d_gene: .
abundance: few
CDR3nt: TGTGCCAGTAAGGCAGGGAGCACAGATACGCAGTATTTT
CDR3aa: CASKAGSTDTQYF

v_gene: TRBV7-9
j_gene: TRBJ1-1
d_gene: TRBD1
abundance: .
CDR3nt: TGTGCCAGCAGCCTAATGGGACAGGTGGACAGGGGAGCTTTCTTT
CDR3aa: CASSLMGQVDRGAFF

v_gene: TRBV6-5
j_gene: TRBJ1-4
d_gene: .
abundance: .
CDR3nt: TGTGCCAGCAGTTCGGAGGGGGAGAAACTGTTTTTT
CDR3aa: CASSSEGEKLFF

v_gene: TRBV20-1
j_gene: TRBJ1-6
d_gene: .
abundance: few
CDR3nt: TGCAGTGCTAGAGGGACCGAGAATTCACCCCTCCACTTT
CDR3aa: CSARGTENSPLHF

v_gene: TRBV6-2/TRBV6-3
j_gene: TRBJ1-5
d_gene: TRBD1
abundance: few
CDR3nt: TGTGCCAGCAGTTACTCGGGGACAGGGAGTCAGCCCCAGCATTTT
CDR3aa: CASSYSGTGSQPQHF

v_gene: TRBV6-1
j_gene: TRBJ2-3
d_gene: TRBD2
abundance: few
CDR3nt: TGTGCCAGCACTAAGCTGGTTGGCGGGAGGCTTAGCACAGATGCGCAGTATTTT
CDR3aa: CASTKLVGGRLSTDAQYF

v_gene: TRBV28
j_gene: TRBJ2-3
d_gene: .
abundance: .
CDR3nt: TGTGCCAGCAACATAGGGGGTGATTCAGATACGCAGTATTTT
CDR3aa: CASNIGGDSDTQYF

v_gene: TRBV19
j_gene: TRBJ2-3
d_gene: TRBD1
abundance: once
CDR3nt: TGTGCCAGTAGTACTCTCGACAGGGTTGGGGGAGATGCGCAGTATTTT
CDR3aa: CASSTLDRVGGDAQYF

v_gene: TRBV5-1
j_gene: TRBJ1-3
d_gene: .
abundance: .
CDR3nt: TGCGCCAGCAGCTTGGTCCCCTCTGGAAACACCATATATTTT
CDR3aa: CASSLVPSGNTIYF

v_gene: TRBV27
j_gene: TRBJ1-5
d_gene: .
abundance: many
CDR3nt: TGTGCCAGCAGTCTTAGTTTGGGGCTCAATCAGCCCCAGCATTTT
CDR3aa: CASSLSLGLNQPQHF

v_gene: TRBV27
j_gene: TRBJ1-2
d_gene: TRBD1
abundance: few
CDR3nt: TGTGCCAGCAGTTTTGACAGGGCCTATAACTATGGCTACACCTTC
CDR3aa: CASSFDRAYNYGYTF

v_gene: TRBV6-1
j_gene: TRBJ2-5
d_gene: TRBD2
abundance: .
CDR3nt: TGTGCCAGCGGAAGCGGGACTAGCGGTCCCGGAGAGTACTTC
CDR3aa: CASGSGTSGPGEYF

v_gene: TRBV6-2/TRBV6-3
j_gene: TRBJ2-1
d_gene: TRBD2
abundance: .
CDR3nt: TGTGCCAGCAGTCCTTCTAGCGGGATCTACAATGAGCAGTTCTTC
CDR3aa: CASSPSSGIYNEQFF

v_gene: TRBV18
j_gene: TRBJ1-4
d_gene: .
abundance: many
CDR3nt: TGTGCCAGCTCCCCCGAGATGGGGAGTAAAAAACTGTTTTTT
CDR3aa: CASSPEMGSKKLFF

v_gene: TRBV12-3/TRBV12-4
j_gene: TRBJ2-2
d_gene: .
abundance: few
CDR3nt: TGTGCCAGCAGTTCGCGGGGCATCACCGGGGAGCTGTTTTTT
CDR3aa: CASSSRGITGELFF

v_gene: TRBV12-3/TRBV12-4
j_gene: TRBJ2-7
d_gene: .
abundance: .
CDR3nt: TGTGCCAGCAGACAGGATAGACTCGAAGAGCAGTACTTC
CDR3aa: CASRQDRLEEQYF

v_gene: TRBV7-9
j_gene: TRBJ2-3
d_gene: .
abundance: .
CDR3nt: TGTGTCAGCAGCTCACTAAGAGATACGCAGTATTTT
CDR3aa: CVSSSLRDTQYF